The subject of this entry is one T cell receptor beta chain. The antigen remains unidentified. TCRdb's copy holds only in-frame clones and misses some; the assay was immunoSEQ multiplex PCR. The sample lists about 48,000 clones, approximately 61% occurring once. The data are from a study of vaccination effects on CD4 cells after COVID-19. Study background: Cultivation was performed at around 2 million PBMC per well with 9 to 10 IU/ml IL-2 and roughly 9.3 ug/ml peptides added.

The culture ran for 10 days before CD4+ T cells were isolated. No vaccinee had earlier SARS-CoV-2 infection, and nucleocapsid antibodies were negative. Notes on the study in general: After vaccination of healthy people, only 1 of 255 vaccine-induced clones cross-reacted with common cold coronaviruses.

This specimen was CD4+ T cells from PBMCs cultured without peptide, taken before COVID-19 vaccination. The clonotype was recovered from a human donor who received a COVID-19 vaccine.

CDR3 amino acids: CASSPPLDTEAFF. CDR3 coding DNA: TGTGCCAGCTCACCACCGTTGGACACTGAAGCTTTCTTT. The chain couples TRBV18 to TRBJ1-1; D not certain. V shed 0 bases and J shed 3 bases, with 5 bases lying between them. Germline CDR1 and CDR2: KGHSH and LQKENI. The CDR3 loop spans 13 amino acids.